This T cell receptor (beta chain) was found in a study of T cell responses to AZD1222 COVID-19 vaccine. CDR1 is SGHVS, CDR2 FQNEAQ, per germline. This CDR3 spans 16 amino acids. The study, taken as a whole, reports: Of spike-specific TCRs, nearly half reportedly target regions left unmutated in variants. Among those given AZD1222, only six were seropositive at baseline.

Concerning this clone itself: What it recognizes is unknown. One junction end does not reproduce the germline sequence, and a read error may be involved.

Repertoires were generated with immunoSEQ multiplex PCR, while TCRdb's copy carries only in-frame clones and drops some. The sample consists of around 95,000 clones, around 87% of them appearing once. V usage is TRBV7-8 and J usage is TRBJ2-2; D gene ambiguous. This specimen consisted of peripheral blood, obtained on day 0 of MenACWY control vaccination. This TCR derives from an adult in good health. The CDR3 loop reads CASSSLSHANAGELFF. For the CDR3, the DNA is TGTGCCAGCAGCTCCCTTTCACACGCGAACGCCGGGGAGCTGTTTTTT.